This T cell receptor beta chain was recovered during a study of blood T cells in healthy people across ages. Using a J-beta primer mix together with a sample-barcoded 5' primer, a second PCR was run for roughly 7 to 12 cycles. Sequencing recovered at least 2.5 million CDR3-containing paired-end reads from each sample. TCRdb fed the 5' RACE reads into MiXCR, producing one record per CDR3 protein. The sample yields about 1.5 million distinct CDR3 sequences, about 42% seen once. This clonotype was obtained from a woman under 30 in good health. The material sequenced was blood.

CDR3 region: CSVAFQDRSPGYNEQFF. CDR3 coding DNA: TGCAGCGTTGCCTTCCAAGACAGAAGCCCAGGGTACAATGAGCAGTTCTTC. V gene TRBV29-1 combines with J gene TRBJ2-1; D may be TRBD1 (5 bases). Trimming shortened V by 4 bases and J by 4 bases, and 23 bases separated the two germline ends. Germline-derived CDR1 and CDR2 are SQVTM and ANQGSEA. The CDR3 is 17 residues long.